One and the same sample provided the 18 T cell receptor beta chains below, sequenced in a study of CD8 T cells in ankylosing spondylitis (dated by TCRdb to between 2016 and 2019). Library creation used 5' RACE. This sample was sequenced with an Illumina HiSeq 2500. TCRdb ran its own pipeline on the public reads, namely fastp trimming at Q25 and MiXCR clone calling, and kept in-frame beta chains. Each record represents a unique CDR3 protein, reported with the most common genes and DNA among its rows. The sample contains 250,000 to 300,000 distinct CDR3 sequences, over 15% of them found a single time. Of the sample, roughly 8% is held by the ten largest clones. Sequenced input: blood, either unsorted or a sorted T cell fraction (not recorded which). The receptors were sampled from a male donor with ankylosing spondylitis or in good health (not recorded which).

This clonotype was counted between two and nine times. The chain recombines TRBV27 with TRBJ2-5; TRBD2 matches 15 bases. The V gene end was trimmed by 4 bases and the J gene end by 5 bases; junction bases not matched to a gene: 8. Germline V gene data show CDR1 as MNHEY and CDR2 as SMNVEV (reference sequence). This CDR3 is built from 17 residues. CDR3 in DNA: TGTGCCAGCAGTTCCAGGACTAGCGGGAGGGCCTGGGAGACCCAGTACTTC. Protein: CASSSRTSGRAWETQYF.

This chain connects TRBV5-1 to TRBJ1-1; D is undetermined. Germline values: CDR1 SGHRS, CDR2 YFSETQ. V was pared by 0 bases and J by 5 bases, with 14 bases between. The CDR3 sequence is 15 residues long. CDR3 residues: CASSLGESGRTEAFF. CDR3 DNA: TGCGCCAGCAGCTTGGGAGAATCGGGGAGGACTGAAGCTTTCTTT.

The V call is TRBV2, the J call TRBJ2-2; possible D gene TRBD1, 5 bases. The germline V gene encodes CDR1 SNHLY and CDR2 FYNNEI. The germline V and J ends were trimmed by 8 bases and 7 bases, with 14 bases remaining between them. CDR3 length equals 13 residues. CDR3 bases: TGTGCCAGCTCTGGCAGGGAATACGGGGAGCTGTTTTTT. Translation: CASSGREYGELFF.

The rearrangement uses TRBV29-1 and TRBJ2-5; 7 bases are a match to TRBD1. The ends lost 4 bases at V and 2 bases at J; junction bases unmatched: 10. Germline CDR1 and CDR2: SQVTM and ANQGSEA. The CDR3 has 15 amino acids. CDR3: CSVVKLGRGQETQYF. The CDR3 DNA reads TGCAGCGTTGTTAAATTGGGCAGGGGGCAAGAGACCCAGTACTTC.

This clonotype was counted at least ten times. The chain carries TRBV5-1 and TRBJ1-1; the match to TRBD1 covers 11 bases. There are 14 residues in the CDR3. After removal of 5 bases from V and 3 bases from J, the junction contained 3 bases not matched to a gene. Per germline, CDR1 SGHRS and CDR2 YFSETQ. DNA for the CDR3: TGCGCCAGCAGAAGGGACAGGGGGGACACTGAAGCTTTCTTT. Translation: CASRRDRGDTEAFF.

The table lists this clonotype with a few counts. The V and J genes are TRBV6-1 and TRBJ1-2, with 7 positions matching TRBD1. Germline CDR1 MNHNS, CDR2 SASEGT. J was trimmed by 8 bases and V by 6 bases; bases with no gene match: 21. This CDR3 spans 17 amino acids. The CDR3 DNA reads TGTGCCAGCAGAGCGGGACAAAGGGGGCTCAATCTATGGGGCTACACCTTC. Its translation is CASRAGQRGLNLWGYTF.

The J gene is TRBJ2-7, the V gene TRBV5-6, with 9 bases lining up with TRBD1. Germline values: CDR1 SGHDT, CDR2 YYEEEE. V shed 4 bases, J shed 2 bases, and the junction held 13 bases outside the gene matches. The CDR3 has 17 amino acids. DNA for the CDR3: TGTGCCAGCAGCCCCCCCGGGACAGGGTCCCTAGCCTACGAGCAGTACGTC. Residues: CASSPPGTGSLAYEQYV.

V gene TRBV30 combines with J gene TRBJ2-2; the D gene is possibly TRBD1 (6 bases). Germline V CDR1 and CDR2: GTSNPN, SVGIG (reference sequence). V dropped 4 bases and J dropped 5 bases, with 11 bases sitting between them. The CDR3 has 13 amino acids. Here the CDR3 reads CAWNREKTGELFF. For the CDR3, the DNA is TGTGCCTGGAACAGGGAGAAAACCGGGGAGCTGTTTTTT.

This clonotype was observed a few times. The CDR3 DNA is TGTGCCAGCAGCCAAGGGTACGGGAGCACTGAAGCTTTCTTT. Residues: CASSQGYGSTEAFF. This chain links TRBV7-3 with TRBJ1-1; D unresolved. The V end was cut by 5 bases, the J end by 4 bases, with 14 bases between. The CDR3 extends over 14 amino acids. CDR1 SGHTA and CDR2 FQGTGA come from the germline V gene.

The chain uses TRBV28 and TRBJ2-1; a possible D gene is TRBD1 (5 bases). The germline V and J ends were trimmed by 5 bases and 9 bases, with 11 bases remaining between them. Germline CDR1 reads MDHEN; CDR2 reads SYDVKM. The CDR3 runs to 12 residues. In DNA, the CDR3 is TGTGCCAGCAGTACACGACAGTTTGAGCAGTTCTTC. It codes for CASSTRQFEQFF.

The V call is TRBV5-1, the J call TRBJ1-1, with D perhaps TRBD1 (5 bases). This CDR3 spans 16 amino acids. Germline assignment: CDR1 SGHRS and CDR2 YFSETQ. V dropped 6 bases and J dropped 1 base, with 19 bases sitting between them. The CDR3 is CASMAGGGTPNTEAFF. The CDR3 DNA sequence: TGCGCCAGCATGGCCGGGGGGGGGACCCCGAACACTGAAGCTTTCTTT.

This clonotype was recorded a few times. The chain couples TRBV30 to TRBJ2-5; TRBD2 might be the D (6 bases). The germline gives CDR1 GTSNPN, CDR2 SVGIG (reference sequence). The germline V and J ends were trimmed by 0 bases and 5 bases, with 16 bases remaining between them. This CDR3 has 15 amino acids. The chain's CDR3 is CAWSVFRGRRETQYF. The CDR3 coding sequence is TGTGCCTGGAGTGTATTTCGGGGGAGACGGGAGACCCAGTACTTC.

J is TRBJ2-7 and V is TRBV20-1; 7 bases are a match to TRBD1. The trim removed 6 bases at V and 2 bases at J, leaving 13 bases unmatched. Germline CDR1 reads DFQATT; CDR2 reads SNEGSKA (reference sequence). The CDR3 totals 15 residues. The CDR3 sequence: CSAKTGLTMPYEQYV. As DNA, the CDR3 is TGCAGTGCCAAGACAGGGCTAACGATGCCCTACGAGCAGTACGTC.

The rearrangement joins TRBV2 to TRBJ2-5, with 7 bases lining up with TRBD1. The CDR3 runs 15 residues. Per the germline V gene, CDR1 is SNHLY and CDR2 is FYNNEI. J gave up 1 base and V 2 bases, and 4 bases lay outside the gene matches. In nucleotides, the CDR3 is TGTGCCAGCAGTGAAATGGACAGGCGCCAAGAGACCCAGTACTTC. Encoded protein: CASSEMDRRQETQYF. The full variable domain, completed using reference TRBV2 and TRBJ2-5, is EPEVTQTPSHQVTQMGQEVILRCVPISNHLYFYWYRQILGQKVEFLVSFYNNEISEKSEIFDDQFSVERPDGSNFTLKIRSTKLEDSAMYFCASSEMDRRQETQYFGPGTRLLVL.

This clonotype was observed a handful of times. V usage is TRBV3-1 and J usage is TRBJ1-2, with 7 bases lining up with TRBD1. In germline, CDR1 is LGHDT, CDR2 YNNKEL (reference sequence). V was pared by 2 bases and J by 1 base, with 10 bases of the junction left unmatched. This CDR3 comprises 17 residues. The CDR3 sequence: CASSQWGTAAHNYGYTF. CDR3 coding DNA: TGTGCCAGCAGCCAATGGGGGACAGCTGCTCATAACTATGGCTACACCTTC.

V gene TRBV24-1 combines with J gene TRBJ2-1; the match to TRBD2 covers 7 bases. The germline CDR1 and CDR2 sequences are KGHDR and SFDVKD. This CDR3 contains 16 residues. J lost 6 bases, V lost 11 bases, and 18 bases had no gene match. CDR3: CAISGKGGRAPNEQFF. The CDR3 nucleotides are TGTGCCATCAGCGGGAAAGGCGGGCGAGCCCCCAATGAGCAGTTCTTC.

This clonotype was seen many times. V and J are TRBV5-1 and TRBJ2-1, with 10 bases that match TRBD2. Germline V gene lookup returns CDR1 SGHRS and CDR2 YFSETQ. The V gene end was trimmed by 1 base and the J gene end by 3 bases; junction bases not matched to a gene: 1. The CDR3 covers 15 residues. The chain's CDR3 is CASSLPSGGYNEQFF. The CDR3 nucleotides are TGCGCCAGCAGCTTGCCTAGCGGGGGCTACAATGAGCAGTTCTTC.

DNA for the CDR3: TGCAGTGCTAGACGGGGGACTAGCGGAGAACAGGGGGCGCAGTATTTT. Protein: CSARRGTSGEQGAQYF. This rearrangement joins TRBV20-1 to TRBJ2-3; 11 nucleotides agree with TRBD2. J was trimmed by 10 bases and V by 2 bases; bases with no gene match: 14. The CDR3 has 16 residues. Germline CDR1 and CDR2: DFQATT and SNEGSKA (reference sequence).